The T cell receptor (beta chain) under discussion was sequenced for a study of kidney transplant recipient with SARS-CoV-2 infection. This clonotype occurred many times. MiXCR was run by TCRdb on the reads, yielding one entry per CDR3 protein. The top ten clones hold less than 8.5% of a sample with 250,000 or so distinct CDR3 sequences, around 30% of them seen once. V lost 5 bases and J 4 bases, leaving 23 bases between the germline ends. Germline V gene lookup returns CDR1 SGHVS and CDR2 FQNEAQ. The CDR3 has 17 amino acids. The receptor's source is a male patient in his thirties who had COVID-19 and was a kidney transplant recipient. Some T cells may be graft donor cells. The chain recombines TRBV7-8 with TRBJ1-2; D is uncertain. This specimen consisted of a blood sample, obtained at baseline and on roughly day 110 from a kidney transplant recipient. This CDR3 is CASSPRMFTRKTYGYTF. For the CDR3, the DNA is TGTGCCAGCAGCCCTCGCATGTTTACCCGAAAGACCTATGGCTACACCTTC.